One sample yielded the 31 T cell receptor beta chains listed below, sequenced in a study of CD8 T cells in ankylosing spondylitis. MiXCR, applied by TCRdb to the 5' RACE reads, yields one record per CDR3 protein. The data contain some 290,000 distinct CDR3 sequences, 20% of them singletons. The specimen was blood, either unsorted or a sorted T cell fraction (not recorded which). These receptors came from a male donor with ankylosing spondylitis or in good health (not recorded which).

The gene calls are TRBV18 and TRBJ2-5; D is uncertain. The germline CDR1 and CDR2 sequences are KGHSH and LQKENI. V lost 3 bases and J 5 bases, leaving 10 bases between the germline ends. This CDR3 has 13 amino acids. The CDR3 nucleotides read TGTGCCAGCTCACCTCCGTCTTGGGAGACCCAGTACTTC. This gives the protein CASSPPSWETQYF.

The chain couples TRBV5-4 to TRBJ2-1; 9 nucleotides align to TRBD2. The V and J ends lost 2 bases and 2 bases, in that order; junction bases with no gene match: 5. In germline, CDR1 is SGHNT, CDR2 YYREEE (reference sequence). The CDR3 extends over 16 amino acids. The CDR3 DNA reads as TGTGCCAGCAGCTTTGACCTAGCGGGAACCTACAATGAGCAGTTCTTC. It yields the protein CASSFDLAGTYNEQFF.

The chain has TRBV5-1 and TRBJ2-1, with 12 bases that match TRBD2. J was trimmed by 5 bases and V by 6 bases; bases with no gene match: 6. Germline V gives CDR1 SGHRS, CDR2 YFSETQ. The CDR3 extends over 15 amino acids. The CDR3 region has the DNA TGCGCCAGCACAATACTAGCGGGAGGCGACAATGAGCAGTTCTTC. It is translated as CASTILAGGDNEQFF. Variable domain in full (rest from reference TRBV5-1 and TRBJ2-1): KAGVTQTPRYLIKTRGQQVTLSCSPISGHRSVSWYQQTPGQGLQFLFEYFSETQRNKGNFPGRFSGRQFSNSRSEMNVSTLELGDSALYLCASTILAGGDNEQFFGPGTRLTVL.

The J gene is TRBJ2-1, the V gene TRBV5-1; maybe TRBD2 (5 bases). In germline, CDR1 is SGHRS, CDR2 YFSETQ. Trimming stripped 0 bases from V and 5 bases from J, with 15 bases between. The CDR3 is 16 amino acids. The CDR3 DNA reads as TGCGCCAGCAGCTTGGCCGCAAGGCTGGGAGACAATGAGCAGTTCTTC. It yields the protein CASSLAARLGDNEQFF.

This clonotype appeared a few times. The rearrangement links TRBV3-1 to TRBJ2-5; weak D call: TRBD1 (5 bases). CDR1 LGHDT and CDR2 YNNKEL come from the germline V gene (reference sequence). V was shortened by 3 bases and J by 0 bases, with 11 bases between the two germline ends. CDR3 length: 15 residues. The CDR3 here is CASSQTQVHQETQYF. CDR3 coding DNA: TGTGCCAGCAGCCAGACACAGGTACACCAAGAGACCCAGTACTTC.

The chain is built from TRBV24-1 and TRBJ2-2; the match to TRBD2 covers 7 bases. The germline V gene encodes CDR1 KGHDR and CDR2 SFDVKD. The CDR3 is 16 residues long. After removal of 5 bases from V and 1 base from J, the junction contained 6 bases not matched to a gene. In DNA form, the CDR3 reads TGTGCCACCAGTGCGGAACTAGCGAGGAACACCGGGGAGCTGTTTTTT. This gives the protein CATSAELARNTGELFF.

This clonotype was counted between two and nine times. The chain recombines TRBV5-1 with TRBJ1-1, with 7 bases aligning to TRBD1. Germline V gene lookup returns CDR1 SGHRS and CDR2 YFSETQ. V gave up 3 bases and J gave up 5 bases; unmatched junction bases: 22. CDR3 length: 19 amino acids. CDR3 loop: CASSSAGFGQVGRKTEAFF. The CDR3 DNA reads TGCGCCAGCAGCTCGGCGGGATTTGGACAGGTGGGGAGAAAAACTGAAGCTTTCTTT.

The chain joins TRBV6-1 to TRBJ1-2; D is uncertain. Trimming removed 5 bases at V and 4 bases at J, with 11 bases between. The germline V gene has CDR1 MNHNS and CDR2 SASEGT. The CDR3 extends over 13 amino acids. CDR3 sequence (DNA): TGTGCCAGCAGTCAACTGCGGGGCTATGGCTACACCTTC. It yields the protein CASSQLRGYGYTF.

The chain joins TRBV2 to TRBJ2-3, with 8 positions matching TRBD1. Losses at the gene ends were 7 bases for V and 3 bases for J; bases not matched to a gene: 3. The CDR3 has 13 residues. Per germline, CDR1 SNHLY and CDR2 FYNNEI. CDR3 sequence reads: CASKDRVTDTQYF. The CDR3 DNA reads TGTGCCAGCAAGGACAGGGTTACAGATACGCAGTATTTT.

This clonotype showed up just once. The V call is TRBV6-1, the J call TRBJ2-7; 9 bases fit TRBD1. The V and J ends lost 6 bases and 3 bases, in that order; junction bases with no gene match: 9. The CDR3 runs to 15 residues. CDR1 and CDR2 (germline): MNHNS, SASEGT. In nucleotides, the CDR3 is TGTGCCAGCAGGCTGGGACAGGGTGTTGGCTACGAGCAGTACGTC. Its protein product is CASRLGQGVGYEQYV.

This chain links TRBV12-3 or TRBV12-4 with TRBJ1-1; D gene uncertain. This CDR3 has 15 residues. V shed 2 bases and J shed 1 base, with 11 bases lying between them. DNA of the CDR3: TGTGCCAGCAGTTTAAGCCCCCTGAGGAACACTGAAGCTTTCTTT. It is translated as CASSLSPLRNTEAFF.

This clonotype was picked up a small number of times. V and J are TRBV24-1 and TRBJ2-1, with D hard to call. With 0 bases removed from V and 10 bases from J, the gap between germline ends came to 12 bases. CDR1 is KGHDR, CDR2 SFDVKD, per germline. The CDR3 has 14 amino acids. This CDR3 is CATSDLDTPNEQFF. The CDR3 DNA is TGTGCCACCAGTGATTTGGACACCCCCAACGAGCAGTTCTTC.

This clonotype turned up a few times. The chain joins TRBV7-8 to TRBJ2-2; D gene ambiguous. Germline V lookup: CDR1 SGHVS, CDR2 FQNEAQ. This CDR3 has 14 amino acids. V lost 1 base and J lost 7, with 10 bases in between. Written as DNA, the CDR3 is TGTGCCAGCAGCTTAGTGACGGCGAGCGGGGAGCTGTTTTTT. This gives the protein CASSLVTASGELFF.

This clonotype was seen a handful of times. The chain employs TRBV12-3 or TRBV12-4 and TRBJ2-5, with 8 nucleotides matching TRBD2. The V gene end was trimmed by 2 bases and the J gene end by 14 bases; junction bases not matched to a gene: 7. The CDR3 spans 12 residues. CDR3 DNA sequence: TGTGCCAGCAGTTTATACGGTAGCGGGGAATACTTC. Its protein product is CASSLYGSGEYF.

The chain links TRBV3-1 to TRBJ1-2; unclear D gene. This CDR3 comprises 13 residues. The ends were cut back, 4 bases at V and 6 bases at J, with 12 bases in the middle. CDR1 and CDR2 (germline): LGHDT, YNNKEL (reference sequence). As DNA, the CDR3 is TGTGCCAGCAGCCGCGATCTCGGGGATGGCTACACCTTC. It translates to CASSRDLGDGYTF.

The chain couples TRBV6-1 to TRBJ1-5, with D perhaps given as TRBD1 or TRBD2 (5 bases each). The tail of the sequence fits TRBJ2-3 better, so the J call may be wrong. This CDR3 is 15 amino acids long. Germline CDR1 MNHNS, CDR2 SASEGT. The CDR3 region has the DNA TGTGCCAGCACCCCCGGGACGGGTAGCAATCAGCCCCAGTATTTT. Protein: CASTPGTGSNQPQYF.

This chain uses TRBV7-2 with TRBJ2-5; 9 bases line up with TRBD2. The CDR3 extends over 16 amino acids. Looked up from germline, CDR1 is SGHTA and CDR2 is FQGNSA. V was clipped by 4 bases and J by 1 base; unmatched bases: 7. The CDR3 region is CASSSPGLALQETQYF. The CDR3 DNA reads as TGTGCCAGCAGCTCACCGGGACTAGCACTCCAAGAGACCCAGTACTTC.

This clonotype was observed at least ten times. The chain carries TRBV29-1 and TRBJ1-1; no clear D gene. The CDR3 is 12 amino acids. Per the germline V gene, CDR1 is SQVTM and CDR2 is ANQGSEA. Trimming left V 7 bases short and J 7 bases short, with 16 bases between. This chain's CDR3 is CSAQYGYGEAFF. The CDR3 region has the DNA TGCAGCGCCCAATACGGTTACGGTGAAGCTTTCTTT.

The chain uses TRBV5-1 and TRBJ2-1; weak D call: TRBD2 (6 bases). Germline CDR1 and CDR2: SGHRS and YFSETQ. The length of the CDR3 is 15 residues. Trimming cost V 0 bases and J 4 bases, with 11 bases left between them. This chain's CDR3 is CASSLVSGEYNEQFF. For the CDR3, the DNA is TGCGCCAGCAGCTTGGTTAGCGGAGAATACAATGAGCAGTTCTTC.

The chain combines TRBV20-1 with TRBJ2-7; 14 bases fit TRBD2. Germline V CDR1 and CDR2: DFQATT, SNEGSKA (reference sequence). This CDR3 is built from 15 residues. J gave up 3 bases and V 3 bases, and 4 bases lay outside the gene matches. CDR3 sequence: CSASQGLAGVYEQYV. In nucleotides, the CDR3 is TGCAGTGCTAGCCAGGGACTAGCGGGAGTCTACGAGCAGTACGTC.

The chain has TRBV29-1 and TRBJ2-2; maybe TRBD1 (6 bases). V gave up 6 bases and J gave up 7 bases, with 15 bases separating them. In germline, CDR1 is SQVTM, CDR2 ANQGSEA. The CDR3 loop spans 13 amino acids. CDR3 residues: CSVRVTGGGELFF. CDR3 in DNA: TGCAGCGTGAGGGTGACAGGAGGCGGGGAGCTGTTTTTT.

This clonotype was seen only a few times. The rearrangement links TRBV14 to TRBJ2-5; D possibly corresponds to TRBD1 (6 bases). From germline, CDR1 is SGHDN and CDR2 FVKESK. The V end was cut by 2 bases, the J end by 6 bases, with 16 bases between. This CDR3 has 15 amino acids. The CDR3 loop reads CASSQWGLGGQTQYF. The CDR3 DNA is TGTGCCAGCAGCCAATGGGGGCTTGGTGGGCAGACCCAGTACTTC.

As DNA, the CDR3 is TGTGCCAGCAGCCCAGAGTGGGGGGGTTCACAGCCCCAGCATTTT. Protein product: CASSPEWGGSQPQHF. The chain has TRBV6-1 and TRBJ1-5; D might be TRBD1 (5 bases). Trimming cost V 6 bases and J 7 bases, with 19 bases left between them. The CDR3 contains 15 residues. Germline V CDR1 and CDR2: MNHNS, SASEGT.

This clonotype has just a few counts. The chain is built from TRBV14 and TRBJ1-6; no firm D call. The germline CDR1 and CDR2 sequences are SGHDN and FVKESK. This CDR3 has 13 residues. Between the trimmed V and J ends, which lost 1 base and 7 bases, there was a span of 5 bases. CDR3 sequence (DNA): TGTGCCAGCAGCCAAGGCGGGAATTCACCCCTCCACTTT. Translation gives CASSQGGNSPLHF. Looking up the rest from reference TRBV14 and TRBJ1-6 gives the full variable domain: EAGVTQFPSHSVIEKGQTVTLRCDPISGHDNLYWYRRVMGKEIKFLLHFVKESKQDESGMPNNRFLAERTGGTYSTLKVQPAELEDSGVYFCASSQGGNSPLHFGNGTRLTVT.

V gene TRBV10-3 combines with J gene TRBJ2-1; 13 nucleotides match TRBD2. The germline V gene has CDR1 ENHRY and CDR2 SYGVKD. The V segment lost 10 bases and the J segment 8 bases; nucleotides outside the gene matches: 5. This CDR3 contains 13 residues. The DNA for the CDR3 is TGTGCCACCGGACTAGCGGGAGCCCATGAGCAGTTCTTC. This encodes CATGLAGAHEQFF.

This clonotype was found many times. This chain links TRBV5-1 with TRBJ1-1; weak D call: TRBD1 (5 bases). CDR3 length equals 16 residues. Germline CDR1 reads SGHRS; CDR2 reads YFSETQ. The V gene lost 0 bases and the J gene lost 0 bases, with 12 bases spanning the gap. DNA of the CDR3: TGCGCCAGCAGCTTGGGAACAGGCTGGGTGAACACTGAAGCTTTCTTT. Protein sequence: CASSLGTGWVNTEAFF.

The gene calls are TRBV5-5 and TRBJ1-1; 10 bases line up with TRBD1. The CDR3 sequence is 17 residues long. Looked up from germline, CDR1 is SGHKS and CDR2 is YYEKEE (reference sequence). Losses at the gene ends were 3 bases for V and 7 bases for J; bases not matched to a gene: 15. The CDR3 spells CASSSGTGVYGRDEAFF. The CDR3 region has the DNA TGTGCCAGCAGCTCCGGGACAGGGGTATACGGAAGGGATGAAGCTTTCTTT.

This clonotype was detected many times. The V gene is TRBV20-1, the J gene TRBJ1-5; 7 bases match TRBD1. J gave up 6 bases and V 3 bases, and 2 bases lay outside the gene matches. Germline loops: CDR1 DFQATT, CDR2 SNEGSKA (reference sequence). The CDR3 loop spans 12 amino acids. This CDR3 is CSARAGGQPQHF. CDR3 coding DNA: TGCAGTGCTAGGGCAGGGGGTCAGCCCCAGCATTTT.

This rearrangement joins TRBV10-1 to TRBJ1-1; the D is unclear. Germline V gene lookup returns CDR1 WNHNN and CDR2 SYGVQD (reference sequence). This CDR3 is 11 amino acids long. V was clipped by 7 bases and J by 10 bases, with 13 bases between them. The CDR3 loop reads CASTGPPGAFF. The DNA for the CDR3 is TGCGCCAGCACCGGCCCCCCCGGAGCTTTCTTT.

This clonotype came up a few times. The V and J genes are TRBV18 and TRBJ2-1; 11 bases map to TRBD1. J was trimmed by 10 bases and V by 3 bases; bases with no gene match: 8. This CDR3 has 15 residues. Germline V gives CDR1 KGHSH, CDR2 LQKENI. The DNA of the CDR3 is TGTGCCAGCTCACCGCCGGACAGGGGGCAGGGGGAGCAGTTCTTC. Its protein is CASSPPDRGQGEQFF.

The chain links TRBV5-1 to TRBJ1-4; 11 bases align to TRBD1. The J segment lost 8 bases and the V segment lost 4 bases, leaving 4 bases of the junction unmatched. CDR1 and CDR2 (germline): SGHRS, YFSETQ. The CDR3 covers 14 residues. The CDR3 reads CASSLGQGAEKLFF. CDR3 coding DNA: TGCGCCAGCAGCCTCGGACAGGGGGCGGAAAAACTGTTTTTT.